A single TCR beta chain is shown here with its context. The target antigen is unknown. Germline CDR1 reads LNHNV; CDR2 reads YYDKDF (reference sequence). This CDR3 region has 13 residues. V lost 1 base, J lost 6 bases, and 9 bases lay in between. Baseline, cycle 4 day 1, and cycle 7 day 1 were the blood sampling points. The sample originates from a study of OX40 agonist ivuxolimab in advanced cancers. Study at large: From roughly 20 to 85 years was the age range, with a mean of around 60 years, and over 70% were male. Regarding the study as a whole: Specificity for antigen went undetermined in the expanded peripheral T cells.

TCRdb's copy holds only in-frame clones and misses some; the assay was immunoSEQ multiplex PCR. The data contain some 97,000 clones, approximately 89% of them seen just once; the ten biggest clones take up 0.15% to 0.2%. The chain couples TRBV15 to TRBJ2-5; D gene ambiguous. The sequence came from an adult with an advanced solid tumor such as melanoma, head and neck, liver or kidney cancer. This material consisted of CD4+ or CD8+ T cells sorted from blood, taken in a trial of the OX40 agonist ivuxolimab. The CDR3 DNA follows: TGTGCCACCAGCAGAGGCGGCGCGAAGACCCAGTACTTC. Protein product: CATSRGGAKTQYF.